This T cell receptor (beta chain) was sequenced for a study of technical replicates of blood from a few donors. Using immunoSEQ multiplex PCR, the repertoire was profiled, and TCRdb retains in-frame clones only, with some absent. The table has 75,000 to 100,000 clones, 90% to 95% seen once; the top ten hold approximately 0.25%. CDR1 is SGHNT and CDR2 is YYREEE in the germline V gene (reference sequence). This CDR3 comprises 15 residues. V lost 4 bases and J lost 7; bases outside the gene matches: 9. The sequenced material came from T cells isolated from PBMCs. The rearrangement links TRBV5-4 to TRBJ2-1; TRBD2 matches at 9 bases. The receptor's source is a human donor in good health. CDR3 in DNA: TGTGCCAGCAGCACCCTAGCGGGAACTGGAAATGAGCAGTTCTTC. It specifies CASSTLAGTGNEQFF.